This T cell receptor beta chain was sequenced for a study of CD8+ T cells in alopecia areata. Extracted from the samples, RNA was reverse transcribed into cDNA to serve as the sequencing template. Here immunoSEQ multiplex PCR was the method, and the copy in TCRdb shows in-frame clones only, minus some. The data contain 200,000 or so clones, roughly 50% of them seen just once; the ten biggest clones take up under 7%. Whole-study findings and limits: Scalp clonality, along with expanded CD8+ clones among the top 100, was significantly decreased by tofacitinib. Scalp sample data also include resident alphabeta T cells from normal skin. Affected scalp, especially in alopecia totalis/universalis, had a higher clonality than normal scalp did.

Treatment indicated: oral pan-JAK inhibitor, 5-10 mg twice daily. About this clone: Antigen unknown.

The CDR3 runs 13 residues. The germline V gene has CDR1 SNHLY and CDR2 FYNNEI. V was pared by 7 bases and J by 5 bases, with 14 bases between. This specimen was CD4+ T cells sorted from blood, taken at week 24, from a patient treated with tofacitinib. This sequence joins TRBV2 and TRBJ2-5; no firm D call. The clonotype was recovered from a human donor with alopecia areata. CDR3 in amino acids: CASNENRRETQYF. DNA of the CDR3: TGTGCCAGCAATGAGAACCGTCGGGAGACCCAGTACTTC.